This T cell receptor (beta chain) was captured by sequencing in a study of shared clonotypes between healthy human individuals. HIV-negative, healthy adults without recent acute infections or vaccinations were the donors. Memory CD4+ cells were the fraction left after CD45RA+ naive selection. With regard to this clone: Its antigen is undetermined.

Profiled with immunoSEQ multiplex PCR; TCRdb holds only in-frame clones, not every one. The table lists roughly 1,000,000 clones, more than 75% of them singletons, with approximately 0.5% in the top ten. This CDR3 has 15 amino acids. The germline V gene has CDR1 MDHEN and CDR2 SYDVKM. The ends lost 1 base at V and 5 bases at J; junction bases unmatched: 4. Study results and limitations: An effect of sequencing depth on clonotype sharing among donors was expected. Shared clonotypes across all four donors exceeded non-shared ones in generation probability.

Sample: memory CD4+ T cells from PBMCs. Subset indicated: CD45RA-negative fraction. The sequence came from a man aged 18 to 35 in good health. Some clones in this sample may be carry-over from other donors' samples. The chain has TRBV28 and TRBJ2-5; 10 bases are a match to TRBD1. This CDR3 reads CASSLFGTGEETQYF. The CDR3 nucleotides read TGTGCCAGCAGTTTATTCGGGACAGGGGAGGAGACCCAGTACTTC.